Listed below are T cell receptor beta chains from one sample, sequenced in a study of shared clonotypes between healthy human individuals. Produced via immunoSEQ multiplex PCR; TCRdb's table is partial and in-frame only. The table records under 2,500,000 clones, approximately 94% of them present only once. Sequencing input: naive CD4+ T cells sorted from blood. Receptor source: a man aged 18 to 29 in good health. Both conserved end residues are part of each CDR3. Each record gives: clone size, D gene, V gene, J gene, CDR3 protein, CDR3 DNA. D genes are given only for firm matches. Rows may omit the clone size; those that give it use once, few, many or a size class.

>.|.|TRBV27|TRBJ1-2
CASSITQGRGYTF
TGTGCCAGCAGTATCACTCAGGGTAGGGGCTACACCTTC
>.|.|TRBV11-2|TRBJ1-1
CASSLEGRVETEAFF
TGTGCCAGCAGCTTAGAGGGCAGGGTGGAAACTGAAGCTTTCTTT
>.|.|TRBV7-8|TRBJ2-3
CASSVGNTDTQYF
TGTGCCAGCAGCGTGGGGAACACAGATACGCAGTATTTT
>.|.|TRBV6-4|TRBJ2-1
CASSEGGANEQFF
TGTGCCAGCAGTGAAGGGGGGGCTAATGAGCAGTTCTTC
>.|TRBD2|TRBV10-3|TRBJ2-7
CAMTSGSDDEQYF
TGTGCCATGACTAGCGGGAGTGACGACGAGCAGTACTTC
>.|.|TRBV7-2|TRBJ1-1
CASSPLWSAAEAFF
TGTGCCAGCAGCCCCCTTTGGTCGGCGGCTGAAGCTTTCTTT
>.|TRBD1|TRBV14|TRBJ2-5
CASSHGWTGQETQYF
TGTGCCAGCAGCCATGGATGGACAGGCCAAGAGACCCAGTACTTC
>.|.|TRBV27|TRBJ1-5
CASRSDRGNGTTQQHF
TGTGCCAGCAGATCAGACCGGGGGAATGGAACAACCCAACAGCATTTT
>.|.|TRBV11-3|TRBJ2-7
CASSLGRPPYEQYF
TGTGCCAGCAGCTTAGGGCGGCCACCCTACGAGCAGTACTTC
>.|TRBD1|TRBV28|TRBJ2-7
CASSSQGARREQYF
TGTGCCAGCAGTTCACAGGGGGCTCGGCGCGAGCAGTACTTC
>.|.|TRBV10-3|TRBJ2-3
CAISPRGVTSTDTQYF
TGTGCCATCAGCCCCAGGGGAGTGACAAGCACAGATACGCAGTATTTT
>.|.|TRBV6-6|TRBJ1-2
CASSYGQGQGYTF
TGTGCCAGCAGTTACGGGCAGGGCCAGGGCTACACCTTC
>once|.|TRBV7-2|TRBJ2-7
CASSSLIGSGVEQYF
TGTGCCAGCAGCTCCTTAATCGGATCGGGAGTCGAGCAGTACTTC
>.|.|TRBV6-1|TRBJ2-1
CASNPTPGRGEQFF
TGTGCCAGCAACCCAACCCCGGGCCGGGGGGAGCAGTTCTTC
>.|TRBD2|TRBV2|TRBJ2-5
CASSGGGETQYF
TGTGCCAGCTCGGGCGGGGGAGAGACCCAGTACTTC
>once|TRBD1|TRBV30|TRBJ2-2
CAWSIQGAAGELFF
TGTGCCTGGAGTATACAGGGGGCGGCCGGGGAGCTGTTTTTT
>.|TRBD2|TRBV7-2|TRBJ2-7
CASSATSGGTYEQYF
TGTGCCAGCAGCGCTACTAGCGGGGGGACCTACGAGCAGTACTTC
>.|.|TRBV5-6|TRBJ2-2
CASSPEWDWATGELFF
TGTGCCAGCAGCCCTGAGTGGGACTGGGCCACCGGGGAGCTGTTTTTT
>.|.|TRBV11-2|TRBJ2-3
CASSWTASTDTQYF
TGTGCCAGCAGCTGGACAGCTAGCACAGATACGCAGTATTTT
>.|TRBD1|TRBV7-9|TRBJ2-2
CASSLAGTVTGELFF
TGTGCCAGCAGCTTAGCCGGGACAGTCACCGGGGAGCTGTTTTTT
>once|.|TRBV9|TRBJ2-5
CASSVGWATQETQYF
TGTGCCAGCAGCGTAGGTTGGGCTACACAAGAGACCCAGTACTTC
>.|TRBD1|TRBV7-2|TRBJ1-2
CASSSITGVYTF
TGTGCCAGCAGCTCCATTACAGGGGTTTACACCTTC
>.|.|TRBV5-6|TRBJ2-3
CASSSLDTQYF
TGTGCCAGCTCCTCTTTGGATACGCAGTATTTT
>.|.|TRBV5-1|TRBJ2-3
CASSSSKSGLSTDTQYF
TGCGCCAGCAGCTCGTCTAAGAGCGGGCTTAGCACAGATACGCAGTATTTT
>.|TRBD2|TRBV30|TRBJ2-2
CAWSVIRLAMENTGELFF
TGTGCCTGGAGTGTAATCCGACTAGCGATGGAGAACACCGGGGAGCTGTTTTTT
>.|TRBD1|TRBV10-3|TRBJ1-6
CAIRRGGQGNSPLHF
TGTGCCATCAGGAGGGGGGGACAGGGAAATTCACCCCTCCACTTT
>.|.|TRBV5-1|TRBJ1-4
CASSVGALNEKLFF
TGCGCCAGCAGCGTGGGGGCTCTTAATGAAAAACTGTTTTTT
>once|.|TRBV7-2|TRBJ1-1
CASSPHSVNTEAFF
TGTGCCAGCAGCCCCCACAGCGTCAACACTGAAGCTTTCTTT